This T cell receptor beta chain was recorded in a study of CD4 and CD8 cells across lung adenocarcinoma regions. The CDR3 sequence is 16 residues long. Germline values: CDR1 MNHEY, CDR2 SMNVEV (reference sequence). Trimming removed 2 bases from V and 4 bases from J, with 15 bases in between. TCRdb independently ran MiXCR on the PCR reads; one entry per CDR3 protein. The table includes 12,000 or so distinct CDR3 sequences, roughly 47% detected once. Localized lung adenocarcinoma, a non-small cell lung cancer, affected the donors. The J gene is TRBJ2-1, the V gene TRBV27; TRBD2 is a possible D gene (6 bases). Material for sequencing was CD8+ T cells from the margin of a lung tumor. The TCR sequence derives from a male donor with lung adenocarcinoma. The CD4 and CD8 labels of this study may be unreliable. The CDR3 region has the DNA TGTGCCAGCAGTTTAAGGGGCGGGGCGATTTACAATGAGCAGTTCTTC. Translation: CASSLRGGAIYNEQFF.